These T cell receptor beta chains were read from a single sample in a study of CD8+ T cells in alopecia areata. This table comes from immunoSEQ multiplex PCR, and its TCRdb copy is limited to in-frame clones, with some not included. The sample gives around 300,000 clones, 50% to 75% of which show up once; around 0.92% is in the top ten. The starting material was CD4+ T cells sorted from blood, obtained around week 54, from a patient treated with tofacitinib. These receptors were obtained from a human donor with alopecia areata. Each CDR3 is given without its conserved first and last residue.

V	J	CDR3
TRBV6-5	TRBJ2-2	ASSYSSGSNTGELF
TRBV5-1	TRBJ2-7	ASRNMWDEQY
TRBV2	TRBJ1-5	ASSEAPLLFNQPQH
TRBV6-4	TRBJ2-1	ASSSTGVEQF
TRBV4-2	TRBJ2-2	ASSQEVAGNTGELF
TRBV19	TRBJ1-6	ASSISRLIRGSPLH
TRBV5-1	TRBJ2-7	ASSVRDRDGEQY
TRBV10-3	TRBJ2-1	AITGTNLDEQF
TRBV27	TRBJ2-1	ANLILVLQF
TRBV30	TRBJ2-7	AWSNRGGSYEQY
TRBV7-3	TRBJ2-5	ASSHHTGVQETQY
TRBV19	TRBJ1-2	ASSIPTYGYT
TRBV5-4	TRBJ2-1	ASSLVGTRGGPF
TRBV27	TRBJ1-1	ATSFGTDLMNTEAF